These 23 T cell receptor beta chains originate from one sample sequenced in a study of blood T cell repertoires in COVID-19. The data were produced by immunoSEQ multiplex PCR, yet TCRdb's version contains in-frame clones alone and is incomplete. The repertoire holds about 260,000 clones, with around nine tenths as singletons. The sequencing sample was made of peripheral blood. All receptors derive from a man between 40 and 49 years old who had recovered from COVID-19.

The chain has TRBV30 and TRBJ1-2, with D possibly being TRBD1 (6 bases). V lost 2 bases and J lost 4, with 14 bases in between. CDR1 and CDR2 from the germline V gene are GTSNPN and SVGIG (reference sequence). This CDR3 comprises 14 residues. CDR3 protein: CAWSRTVVIYGYTF. In nucleotides, the CDR3 is TGTGCCTGGAGTAGGACAGTGGTTATCTATGGCTACACCTTC.

This chain joins TRBV15 and TRBJ2-5, with a weak D call TRBD2 (7 bases). From germline, CDR1 is LNHNV and CDR2 YYDKDF (reference sequence). CDR3 length: 14 amino acids. Trimming took 3 bases from V and 4 from J, leaving 12 bases between them. As DNA, the CDR3 is TGTGCCACCAGCAGCGGGGGGCCGTCAGAGACCCAGTACTTC. Encoded protein: CATSSGGPSETQYF.

V and J are TRBV30 and TRBJ1-1, with 8 positions matching TRBD1. Trimming took 5 bases from V and 5 from J; bases not matched to a gene: 4. Germline CDR1 is GTSNPN and CDR2 is SVGIG (reference sequence). The CDR3 length is 12 residues. This CDR3 reads CAWSTGGTEAFF. The CDR3 coding sequence is TGTGCCTGGTCTACAGGGGGGACTGAAGCTTTCTTT.

V and J are TRBV7-9 and TRBJ2-3, with 10 bases matching TRBD2. This CDR3 spans 15 amino acids. The trim removed 5 bases at V and 7 bases at J, leaving 9 bases unmatched. Germline-derived CDR1 and CDR2 are SEHNR and FQNEAQ (reference sequence). Written as DNA, the CDR3 is TGTGCCAGCAGCCCCTCAGCGGGAGGGCCAAATACGCAGTATTTT. Amino acid sequence: CASSPSAGGPNTQYF.

This clone was seen a few times. CDR3 DNA: TGTGCCAGCAGGTCAGGGGCAGATACGCAGTATTTT. It is translated as CASRSGADTQYF. This chain joins TRBV7-9 and TRBJ2-3; possible D gene TRBD1, 6 bases. V was pared by 6 bases and J by 4 bases, with 8 bases between. CDR1 SEHNR and CDR2 FQNEAQ come from the germline V gene (reference sequence). The CDR3 has 12 residues. The full variable domain, with the rest looked up from reference TRBV7-9 and TRBJ2-3, is DTGVSQNPRHKITKRGQNVTFRCDPISEHNRLYWYRQTLGQGPEFLTYFQNEAQLEKSRLLSDRFSAERPKGSFSTLEIQRTEQGDSAMYLCASRSGADTQYFGPGTRLTVL.

The chain is built from TRBV5-4 and TRBJ2-1; TRBD1 aligns across 8 bases. CDR1 SGHNT and CDR2 YYREEE come from the germline V gene (reference sequence). CDR3 length: 16 amino acids. Germline trimming cut 5 bases from V and 2 bases from J; bases unmatched to any gene: 9. In DNA, the CDR3 is TGTGCCAGCAGTTCTACCGGGACAGGTACCTACAATGAGCAGTTCTTC. As protein: CASSSTGTGTYNEQFF.

The rearrangement joins TRBV29-1 to TRBJ2-7; D unresolved. The CDR3 is 12 amino acids. The germline V gene encodes CDR1 SQVTM and CDR2 ANQGSEA. Between the trimmed V and J ends, which lost 0 bases and 2 bases, there was a span of 5 bases. CDR3 sequence reads: CSVEDRPYEQYF. CDR3 nucleotide sequence: TGCAGCGTTGAAGATCGTCCCTACGAGCAGTACTTC.

CDR3 bases: TGTGCCAGCAGTGCCGGGGGTTATGGAAACACCATATATTTT. Its protein is CASSAGGYGNTIYF. The gene calls are TRBV6-2 or TRBV6-3 and TRBJ1-3; the D gene is possibly TRBD1 (5 bases). Trimming shortened V by 5 bases and J by 3 bases, and 11 bases separated the two germline ends. CDR3 length: 14 amino acids. Germline V gives CDR1 MNHEY, CDR2 SVGEGT.

The chain uses TRBV9 and TRBJ2-7; 7 positions match TRBD2. Germline CDR1 reads SGDLS; CDR2 reads YYNGEE. The CDR3 extends over 14 amino acids. V trimming: 2 bases; J trimming: 2 bases; junction bases outside the gene matches: 4. CDR3 sequence reads: CASSVGGPTYEQYF. Written as DNA, the CDR3 is TGTGCCAGCAGCGTGGGAGGGCCGACCTACGAGCAGTACTTC. The full variable domain, in which reference TRBV9 and TRBJ2-7 provide the parts outside the CDR3, is DSGVTQTPKHLITATGQRVTLRCSPRSGDLSVYWYQQSLDQGLQFLIQYYNGEERAKGNILERFSAQQFPDLHSELNLSSLELGDSALYFCASSVGGPTYEQYFGPGTRLTVT.

This clone has more than one count but fewer than ten. V and J are TRBV27 and TRBJ1-2; no firm D call. CDR1 and CDR2 from the germline V gene are MNHEY and SMNVEV (reference sequence). The V end lost 5 bases, the J end lost 7 bases, and 17 bases lay between the germline ends. The CDR3 covers 14 residues. CDR3 loop: CASSPSSIGVGYTF. CDR3 DNA sequence: TGTGCCAGCAGTCCCAGCTCCATCGGGGTTGGCTACACCTTC.

The V call is TRBV7-9, the J call TRBJ2-1; TRBD1 matches 9 bases. The CDR3 consists of 15 residues. Germline-derived CDR1 and CDR2 are SEHNR and FQNEAQ (reference sequence). Trimming at V came to 5 bases and at J to 8 bases, leaving 10 bases not matched to a gene. Here the CDR3 reads CASSPPRDRAHEQFF. The DNA of the CDR3 is TGTGCCAGCAGCCCCCCCCGGGACAGGGCGCATGAGCAGTTCTTC.

CDR3 amino acids: CSASPPTTSDTQYF. The CDR3 bases are TGCAGTGCTAGTCCGCCGACAACCTCAGATACGCAGTATTTT. The chain has TRBV20-1 and TRBJ2-3, with D unresolved. V lost 3 bases, J lost 4 bases, and 14 bases lay in between. Germline V CDR1 and CDR2: DFQATT, SNEGSKA (reference sequence). This CDR3 contains 14 residues.

The chain links TRBV18 to TRBJ2-1, with D perhaps TRBD2 (6 bases). Trimming took off 3 bases at V and 0 bases at J, with 18 bases between the two ends. Germline assignment: CDR1 KGHSH and CDR2 LQKENI. This CDR3 has 18 amino acids. Here the CDR3 reads CASSPFDSGSSSYNEQFF. For the CDR3, the DNA is TGTGCCAGCTCACCCTTTGATAGCGGTTCAAGCTCCTACAATGAGCAGTTCTTC.

This chain uses TRBV3-1 (or the pseudogene TRBV3-2) with TRBJ1-2; D gene uncertain. V was shortened by 0 bases and J by 4 bases, with 9 bases between the two germline ends. The CDR3 has 14 residues. CDR1 LGHDT and CDR2 YNNKEL come from the germline V gene (reference sequence). The DNA for the CDR3 is TGTGCCAGCAGCCAAGAGGCTACTATCTATGGCTACACCTTC. Encoded protein: CASSQEATIYGYTF.

This CDR3 reads CASSLAEDRGFRETQYF. The DNA of the CDR3 is TGTGCCAGTAGCCTCGCCGAAGACAGGGGTTTTAGGGAGACCCAGTACTTC. The rearrangement uses TRBV19 and TRBJ2-5; 8 nucleotides line up with TRBD1. Trimming cost V 6 bases and J 5 bases; bases outside gene matches: 17. The CDR3 extends over 17 amino acids. From germline, CDR1 is LNHDA and CDR2 SQIVND (reference sequence).

The chain uses TRBV19 and TRBJ2-2, with 8 positions matching TRBD1. This CDR3 is 13 amino acids long. Germline loops: CDR1 LNHDA, CDR2 SQIVND (reference sequence). V was pared by 11 bases and J by 5 bases, with 7 bases of the junction left unmatched. The CDR3 coding sequence is TGTGCCTCTCGGACAGGGATTACCGGGGAGCTGTTTTTT. This codes for CASRTGITGELFF.

The chain uses TRBV15 and TRBJ2-7; no firm D call. The CDR3 sequence is 14 residues long. V lost 4 bases, J lost 4 bases, and 14 bases lay in between. CDR1 is LNHNV, CDR2 YYDKDF, per germline (reference sequence). The CDR3 coding sequence is TGTGCCACCAGCAAAGATCGACTTCCGTACGAGCAGTACTTC. It yields the protein CATSKDRLPYEQYF.

This rearrangement joins TRBV7-2 to TRBJ2-7, with a weak D call TRBD2 (7 bases). The V gene's germline CDR1 is SGHTA and CDR2 FQGNSA. CDR3 length: 14 residues. Trimming removed 5 bases from V and 3 bases from J, with 14 bases in between. CDR3 residues: CASSGGARDYEQYF. CDR3 nucleotide sequence: TGTGCCAGCAGCGGGGGGGCCAGAGACTACGAGCAGTACTTC.

This clone was counted a single time. The chain couples TRBV11-2 to TRBJ2-3; no definite D call. The CDR3 extends over 14 amino acids. Germline CDR1 and CDR2: SGHAT and FQNNGV. V lost 5 bases, J lost 1 base, and 10 bases lay in between. The CDR3 loop is CASSPNLGTDTQYF. CDR3 in DNA: TGTGCCAGCAGCCCGAACCTAGGCACAGATACGCAGTATTTT.

This clone was seen just once. The V and J genes are TRBV25-1 and TRBJ2-5, with D possibly being TRBD1 (6 bases). CDR3 length equals 13 residues. Germline CDR1 MGHDK, CDR2 SYGVNS. Trimming removed 5 bases at V and 7 bases at J, with 14 bases between. The DNA for the CDR3 is TGTGCCAGCAGTTCGTCAGGGGACGGGACCCAGTACTTC. It translates to CASSSSGDGTQYF.

The V call is TRBV7-9, the J call TRBJ2-7, with 10 bases fitting TRBD1. J gave up 6 bases and V 5 bases, and 10 bases lay outside the gene matches. Germline V CDR1 and CDR2: SEHNR, FQNEAQ (reference sequence). CDR3 size: 15 residues. CDR3 sequence: CASSPRDRGVREQYF. CDR3 sequence (DNA): TGTGCCAGCAGCCCCCGGGACAGGGGCGTCCGCGAGCAGTACTTC.

The rearrangement joins TRBV6-5 to TRBJ2-7; maybe TRBD1 (5 bases). Trimming took off 2 bases at V and 2 bases at J, with 7 bases between the two ends. CDR1 and CDR2 (germline): MNHEY, SVGAGI. This CDR3 region has 13 residues. CDR3 amino acids: CASSYDRAYEQYF. The CDR3 nucleotides read TGTGCCAGCAGTTACGACAGAGCCTACGAGCAGTACTTC.

V gene TRBV29-1 combines with J gene TRBJ1-1, with TRBD1 as a possible D gene (5 bases). Germline assignment: CDR1 SQVTM and CDR2 ANQGSEA. The CDR3 contains 14 residues. Trimming shortened V by 3 bases and J by 4 bases, and 15 bases separated the two germline ends. The CDR3 region is CSVDVGRFVTEAFF. DNA for the CDR3: TGCAGCGTTGATGTGGGGCGGTTCGTCACTGAAGCTTTCTTT.